The present T cell receptor beta chain was sequenced within a study of T cells in localized non-small cell lung cancer (TCRdb year 2020). Some background on the complete study: The study examined T cell repertoires in roughly 240 patients with early-stage NSCLC and compared tumors with uninvolved tumor-adjacent lungs. The cohort consisted of a few hundred treatment-naive NSCLC patients whose localized lung tumors had been resected. NSCLC patients had a mean age of approximately 66 years, and fewer than 150 were male and about a hundred female.

At diagnosis, peripheral blood, uninvolved tumor-adjacent lung and tumor were collected and were preserved as a mix of fresh-frozen and FFPE material. The immunoSEQ Assay was used to sequence TCR beta CDR3 regions from DNA. On the study's bioinformatics: T cell density was computed as TCR beta template counts normalized to usable DNA estimated by amplifying housekeeping genes. Using the preseqR package, richness was estimated by extrapolating to 120,000 templates for tissue samples and 400,000 templates for PBMC samples. Clonality was taken to be one minus Pielou's evenness. To identify tissue-enriched TCRs, differential abundance testing was run on productive amino-acid clonotypes with a minimum total count of 5 and an alpha of 0.1. The Jaccard Index and the Morisita Overlap Index were used to measure how much the repertoires overlapped between compartments. GLIPH grouped TCR beta CDR3s together with public tetramer-defined viral CDR3s, and a viral motif had to include at least three viral sequences and also show V-gene enrichment. TCRdb stores this immuneACCESS table with in-frame sequences only. Part of the clones is absent; in the studies checked, under half of the shortfall reflects unresolved V genes, and no reason is known for the rest. That table is the source of V, J and clone size, and D and trimming were worked out from the DNA. The table for this sample lists around 3,700 clones; around a fifth of them were counted only once. The ten largest account for 6% to 8% of the sample.

This clone showed up just a few times. Its antigen remains unidentified. Base qualities are not provided; no much larger clone lies one nucleotide away. CDR1 SGDLS and CDR2 YYNGEE are derived from the germline V gene. V and J are truncated by 0 bases and 5 bases respectively, leaving an intervening sequence of 12 bases. From its cysteine to its phenylalanine, the CDR3 spans 14 amino acids. Here the CDR3 DNA is all that survives: 42 bases in frame from base 1. The full study reports these points: Since the design was exploratory, TCR variables were selected using unadjusted p-values with no false-discovery rate correction. Higher blood T cell density associated with longer overall survival, while higher adjacent-lung clonality associated with shorter survival. A median of about 53 of the top 100 tumor clones were detected in paired uninvolved adjacent lung, and 25 to 35 of these tumor clones were also found among the top 100 clones of the paired uninvolved adjacent lung. Because multi-region sequencing of the tumors was not done, intratumor heterogeneity could not be ruled out. The highest T cell clonality was observed in uninvolved tumor-adjacent lung, where clonality exceeded that of tumor, suggesting that antigenic responses were more focused in uninvolved tumor-adjacent lung.

The sequenced sample was lung tumor tissue, obtained before any cancer treatment. The sequence was collected from a man aged 18 to 55 with stage II lung adenocarcinoma. The sequence links TRBV9 to TRBJ2-7, with TRBD2 perhaps the D gene, on 6 matching bases. CDR3 sequence: CASSVGVGEDEQYF. The nucleotide sequence reads as follows: TGTGCCAGCAGCGTAGGAGTAGGGGAGGACGAGCAGTACTTC.